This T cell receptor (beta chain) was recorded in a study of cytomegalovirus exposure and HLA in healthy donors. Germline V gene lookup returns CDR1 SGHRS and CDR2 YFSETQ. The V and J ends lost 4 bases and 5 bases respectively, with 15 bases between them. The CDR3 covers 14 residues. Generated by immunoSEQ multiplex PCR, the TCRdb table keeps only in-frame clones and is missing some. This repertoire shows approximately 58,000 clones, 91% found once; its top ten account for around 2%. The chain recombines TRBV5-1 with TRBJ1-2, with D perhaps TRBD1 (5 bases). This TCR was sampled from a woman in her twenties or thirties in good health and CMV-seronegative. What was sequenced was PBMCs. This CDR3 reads CASSQDSYLYGYTF. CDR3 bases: TGCGCCAGCAGCCAAGACAGCTACCTGTATGGCTACACCTTC.